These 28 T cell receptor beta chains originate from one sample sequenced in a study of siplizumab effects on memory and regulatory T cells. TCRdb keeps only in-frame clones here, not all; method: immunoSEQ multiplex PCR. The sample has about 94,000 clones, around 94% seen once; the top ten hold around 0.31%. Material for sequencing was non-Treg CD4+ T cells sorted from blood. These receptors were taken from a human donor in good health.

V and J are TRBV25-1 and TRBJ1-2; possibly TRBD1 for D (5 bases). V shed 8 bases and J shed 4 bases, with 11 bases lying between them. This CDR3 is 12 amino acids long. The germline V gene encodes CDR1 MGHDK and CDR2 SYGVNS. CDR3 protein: CASSRGSYGYTF. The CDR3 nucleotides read TGTGCCAGCTCTCGGGGCAGCTATGGCTACACCTTC.

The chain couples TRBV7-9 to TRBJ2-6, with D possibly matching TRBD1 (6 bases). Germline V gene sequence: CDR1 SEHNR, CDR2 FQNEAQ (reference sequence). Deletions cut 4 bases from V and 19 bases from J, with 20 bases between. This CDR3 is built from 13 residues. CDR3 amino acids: CASSYRDTRPETF. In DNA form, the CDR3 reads TGTGCCAGCAGCTACCGGGACACCCGACCAGAAACTTTC.

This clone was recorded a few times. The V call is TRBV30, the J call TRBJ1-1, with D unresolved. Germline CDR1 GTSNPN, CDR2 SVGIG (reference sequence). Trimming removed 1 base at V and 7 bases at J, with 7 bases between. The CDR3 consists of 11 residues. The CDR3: CAWSAHSEAFF. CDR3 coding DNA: TGTGCCTGGAGTGCACACAGTGAAGCTTTCTTT.

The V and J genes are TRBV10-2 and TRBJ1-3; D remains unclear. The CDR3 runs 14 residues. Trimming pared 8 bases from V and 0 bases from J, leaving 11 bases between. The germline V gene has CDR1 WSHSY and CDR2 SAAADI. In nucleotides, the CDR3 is TGCGCCAGCCGTGTCATTTACTCTGGAAACACCATATATTTT. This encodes CASRVIYSGNTIYF.

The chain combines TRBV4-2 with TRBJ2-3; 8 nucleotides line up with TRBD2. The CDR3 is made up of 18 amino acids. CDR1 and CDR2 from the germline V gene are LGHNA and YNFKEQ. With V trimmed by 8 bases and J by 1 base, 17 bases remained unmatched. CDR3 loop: CASRASSGGASGTDTQYF. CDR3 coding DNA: TGTGCCAGCCGAGCGTCCAGCGGGGGAGCTAGCGGCACAGATACGCAGTATTTT.

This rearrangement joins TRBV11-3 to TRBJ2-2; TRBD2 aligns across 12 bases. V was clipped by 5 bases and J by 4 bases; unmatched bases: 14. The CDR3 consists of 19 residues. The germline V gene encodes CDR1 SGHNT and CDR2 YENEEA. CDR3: CASSPNLRLAGVSTGELFF. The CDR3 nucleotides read TGTGCCAGCAGCCCAAATCTTCGACTAGCGGGAGTTAGCACCGGGGAGCTGTTTTTT.

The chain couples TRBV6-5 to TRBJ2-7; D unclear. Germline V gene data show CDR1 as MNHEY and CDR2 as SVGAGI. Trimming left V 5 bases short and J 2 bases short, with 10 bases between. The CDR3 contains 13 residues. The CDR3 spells CASSPSVTYEQYF. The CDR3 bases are TGTGCCAGCAGTCCTTCAGTTACCTACGAGCAGTACTTC.

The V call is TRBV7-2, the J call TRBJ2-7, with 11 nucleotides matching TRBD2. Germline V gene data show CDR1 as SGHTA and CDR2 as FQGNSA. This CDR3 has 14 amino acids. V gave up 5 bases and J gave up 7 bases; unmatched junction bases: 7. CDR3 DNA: TGTGCCAGCAGCCCGGGACTAGCGGTCGGGGAGCAGTACTTC. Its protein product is CASSPGLAVGEQYF.

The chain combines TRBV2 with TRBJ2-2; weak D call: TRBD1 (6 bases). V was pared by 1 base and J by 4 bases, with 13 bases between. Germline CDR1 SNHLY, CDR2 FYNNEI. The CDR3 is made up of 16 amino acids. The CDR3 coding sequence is TGTGCCAGCAGTGAAGAGGTGGGACAACTCACCGGGGAGCTGTTTTTT. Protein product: CASSEEVGQLTGELFF.

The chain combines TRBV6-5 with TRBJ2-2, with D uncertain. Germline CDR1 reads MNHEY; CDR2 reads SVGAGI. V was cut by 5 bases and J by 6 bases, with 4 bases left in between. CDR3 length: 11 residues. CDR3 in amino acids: CASSRAGELFF. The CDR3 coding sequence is TGTGCCAGCAGTCGGGCCGGGGAGCTGTTTTTT.

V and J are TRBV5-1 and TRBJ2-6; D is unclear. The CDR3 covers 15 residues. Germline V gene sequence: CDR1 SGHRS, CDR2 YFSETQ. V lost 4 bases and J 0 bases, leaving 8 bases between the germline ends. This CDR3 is CASSPEGSGANVLTF. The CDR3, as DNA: TGCGCCAGCAGCCCGGAAGGCTCTGGGGCCAACGTCCTGACTTTC.

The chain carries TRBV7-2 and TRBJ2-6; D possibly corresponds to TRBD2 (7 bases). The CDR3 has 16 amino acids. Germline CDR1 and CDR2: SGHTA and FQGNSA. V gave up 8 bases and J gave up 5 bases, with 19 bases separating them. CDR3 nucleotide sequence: TGTGCCAGCCACGGCGGGGGCCCCCTTCGGGCCAACGTCCTGACTTTC. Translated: CASHGGGPLRANVLTF.

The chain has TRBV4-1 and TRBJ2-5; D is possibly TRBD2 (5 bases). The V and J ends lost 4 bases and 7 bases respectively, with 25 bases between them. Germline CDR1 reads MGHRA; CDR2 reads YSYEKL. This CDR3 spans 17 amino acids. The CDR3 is CASSRGIPVTSGVTQYF. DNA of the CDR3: TGCGCCAGCAGCCGAGGCATTCCGGTCACTAGTGGAGTGACCCAGTACTTC.

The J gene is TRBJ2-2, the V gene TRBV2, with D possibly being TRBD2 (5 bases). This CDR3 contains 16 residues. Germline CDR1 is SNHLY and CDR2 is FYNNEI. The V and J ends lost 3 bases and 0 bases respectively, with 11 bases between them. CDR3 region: CASSDKRVANTGELFF. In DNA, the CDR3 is TGTGCCAGCAGTGATAAGAGGGTCGCGAACACCGGGGAGCTGTTTTTT. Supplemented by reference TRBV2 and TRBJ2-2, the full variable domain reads EPEVTQTPSHQVTQMGQEVILRCVPISNHLYFYWYRQILGQKVEFLVSFYNNEISEKSEIFDDQFSVERPDGSNFTLKIRSTKLEDSAMYFCASSDKRVANTGELFFGEGSRLTVL.

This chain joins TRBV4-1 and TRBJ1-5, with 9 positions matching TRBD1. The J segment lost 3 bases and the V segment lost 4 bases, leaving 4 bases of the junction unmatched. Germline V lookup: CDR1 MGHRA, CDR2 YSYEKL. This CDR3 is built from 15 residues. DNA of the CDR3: TGCGCCAGCAGCCCAGGACAGGGGATCAATCAGCCCCAGCATTTT. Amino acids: CASSPGQGINQPQHF.

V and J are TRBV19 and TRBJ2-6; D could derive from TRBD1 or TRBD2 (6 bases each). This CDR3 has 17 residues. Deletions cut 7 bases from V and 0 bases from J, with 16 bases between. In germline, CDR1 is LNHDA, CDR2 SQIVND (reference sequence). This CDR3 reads CASKGFRGHSGANVLTF. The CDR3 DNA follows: TGTGCCAGTAAGGGGTTCCGGGGGCACTCTGGGGCCAACGTCCTGACTTTC.

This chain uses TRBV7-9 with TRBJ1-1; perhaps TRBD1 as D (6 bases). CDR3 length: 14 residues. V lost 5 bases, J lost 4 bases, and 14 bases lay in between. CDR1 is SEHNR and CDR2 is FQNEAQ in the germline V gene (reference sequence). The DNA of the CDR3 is TGTGCCAGCAGCCCGACAGGAGCGGCCACTGAAGCTTTCTTT. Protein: CASSPTGAATEAFF.

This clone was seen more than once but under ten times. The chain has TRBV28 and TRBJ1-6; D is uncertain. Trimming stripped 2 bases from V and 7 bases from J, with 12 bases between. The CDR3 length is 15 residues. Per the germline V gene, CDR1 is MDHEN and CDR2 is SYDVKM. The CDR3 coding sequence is TGTGCCAGCAGTTTAGGCCCCACCCGGAATTCACCCCTCCACTTT. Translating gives CASSLGPTRNSPLHF.

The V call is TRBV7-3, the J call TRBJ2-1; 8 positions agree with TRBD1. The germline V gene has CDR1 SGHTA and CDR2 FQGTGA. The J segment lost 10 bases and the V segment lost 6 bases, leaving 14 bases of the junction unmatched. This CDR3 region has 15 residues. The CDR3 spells CASSSGTGSSGEQFF. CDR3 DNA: TGTGCCAGCAGTTCGGGGACAGGATCCTCGGGAGAGCAGTTCTTC.

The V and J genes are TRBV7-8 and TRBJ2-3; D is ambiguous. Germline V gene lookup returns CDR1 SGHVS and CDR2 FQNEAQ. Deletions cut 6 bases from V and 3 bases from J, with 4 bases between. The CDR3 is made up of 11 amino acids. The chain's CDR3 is CASRTTDTQYF. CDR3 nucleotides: TGTGCCAGCAGGACAACAGATACGCAGTATTTT.

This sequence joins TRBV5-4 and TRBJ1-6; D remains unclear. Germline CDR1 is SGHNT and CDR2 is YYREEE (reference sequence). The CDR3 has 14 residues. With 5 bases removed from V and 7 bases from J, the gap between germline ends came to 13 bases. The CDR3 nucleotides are TGTGCCAGCAGACCACAGACGAAGAATTCACCCCTCCACTTT. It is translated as CASRPQTKNSPLHF.

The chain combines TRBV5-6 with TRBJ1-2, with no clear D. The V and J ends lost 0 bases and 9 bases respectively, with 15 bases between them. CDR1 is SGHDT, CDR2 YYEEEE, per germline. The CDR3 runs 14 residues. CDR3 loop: CASSLVSGSGSYTF. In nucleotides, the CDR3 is TGTGCCAGCAGCTTGGTGTCAGGTAGCGGGAGCTACACCTTC.

Here the CDR3 reads CASRKGQSYGYTF. The CDR3 nucleotides are TGTGCCAGCAGGAAGGGACAGTCCTATGGCTACACCTTC. The chain joins TRBV6-5 to TRBJ1-2; 7 bases map to TRBD1. The V segment lost 6 bases and the J segment 4 bases; nucleotides outside the gene matches: 5. CDR3 length: 13 residues. CDR1 and CDR2 (germline): MNHEY, SVGAGI.

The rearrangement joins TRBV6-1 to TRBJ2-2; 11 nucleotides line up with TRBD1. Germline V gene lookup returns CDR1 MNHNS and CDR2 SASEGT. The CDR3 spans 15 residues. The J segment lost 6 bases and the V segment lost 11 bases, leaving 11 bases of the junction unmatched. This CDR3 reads CAGKRDRGKSGELFF. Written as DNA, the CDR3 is TGTGCCGGGAAAAGGGACAGGGGGAAGTCCGGGGAGCTGTTTTTT.

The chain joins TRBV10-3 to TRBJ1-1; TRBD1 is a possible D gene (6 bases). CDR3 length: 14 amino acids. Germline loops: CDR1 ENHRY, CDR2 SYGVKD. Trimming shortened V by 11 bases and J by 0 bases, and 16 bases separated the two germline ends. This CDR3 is CASRPTGMNTEAFF. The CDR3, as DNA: TGTGCCTCTCGGCCGACAGGCATGAACACTGAAGCTTTCTTT.

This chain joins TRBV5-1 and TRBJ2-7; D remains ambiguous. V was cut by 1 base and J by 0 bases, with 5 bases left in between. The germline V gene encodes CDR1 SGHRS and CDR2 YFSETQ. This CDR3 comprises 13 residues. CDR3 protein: CASSLQSSYEQYF. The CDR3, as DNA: TGCGCCAGCAGCTTGCAGAGCTCCTACGAGCAGTACTTC.

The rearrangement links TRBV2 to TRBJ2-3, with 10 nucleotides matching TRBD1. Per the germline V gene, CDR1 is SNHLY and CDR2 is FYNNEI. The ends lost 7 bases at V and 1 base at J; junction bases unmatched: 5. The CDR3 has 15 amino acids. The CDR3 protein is CASTRDRGRTDTQYF. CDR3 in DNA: TGTGCCAGCACGCGGGACAGGGGCCGCACAGATACGCAGTATTTT.

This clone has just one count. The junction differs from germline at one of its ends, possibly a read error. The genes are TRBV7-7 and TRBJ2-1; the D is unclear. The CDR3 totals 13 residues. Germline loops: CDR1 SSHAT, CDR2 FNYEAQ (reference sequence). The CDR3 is CASSLDGYNEQFF. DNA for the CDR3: TGTGCTAGCAGCTTAGACGGCTACAATGAGCAGTTCTTC.